These 5 T cell receptor beta chains originate from one sample sequenced in a study of cytomegalovirus exposure and HLA in healthy donors. It was with 60 Vbeta and 13 Jbeta primers that the PCR ran. The repertoire was sequenced with immunoSEQ multiplex PCR; TCRdb's copy has only in-frame clones and lacks some. This table holds 45,000 to 65,000 clones, approximately 70% found once. Sequences were obtained from PBMCs. These receptors were taken from a woman between 50 and 59 years old in good health and CMV-seropositive.

This clone was observed a single time. V is TRBV19 and J is TRBJ1-5; TRBD1 might be the D (6 bases). Trimming pared 5 bases from V and 1 base from J, leaving 9 bases between. This CDR3 contains 14 residues. CDR1 is LNHDA, CDR2 SQIVND, per germline (reference sequence). Written as DNA, the CDR3 is TGTGCCAGTAGTGGCAGGGGAAGCAATCAGCCCCAGCATTTT. This translates into CASSGRGSNQPQHF.

This chain joins TRBV7-9 and TRBJ2-7, with unresolved D. The germline V gene has CDR1 SEHNR and CDR2 FQNEAQ (reference sequence). V lost 1 base and J 3 bases, leaving 10 bases between the germline ends. This CDR3 region has 14 residues. Here the CDR3 reads CASSLGASLYEQYF. DNA for the CDR3: TGTGCCAGCAGCTTAGGGGCAAGTCTCTACGAGCAGTACTTC.

CDR3 loop: CASSRDRMNTEAFF. DNA for the CDR3: TGTGCCAGCAGTCGTGACAGAATGAACACTGAAGCTTTCTTT. The V call is TRBV7-3, the J call TRBJ1-1, with D possibly being TRBD1 (5 bases). Trimming removed 6 bases from V and 0 bases from J, with 11 bases in between. Germline V gene sequence: CDR1 SGHTA, CDR2 FQGTGA. There are 14 residues in the CDR3.

The chain joins TRBV5-5 to TRBJ2-3; D may be TRBD2 (6 bases). CDR3 length: 13 residues. Germline CDR1 and CDR2: SGHKS and YYEKEE (reference sequence). V gave up 4 bases and J gave up 3 bases, with 9 bases separating them. DNA for the CDR3: TGTGCCAGCAGCATTAGCGGAACAGATACGCAGTATTTT. Protein sequence: CASSISGTDTQYF.

The chain employs TRBV18 and TRBJ2-7; 7 bases fit TRBD2. J was trimmed by 7 bases and V by 8 bases; bases with no gene match: 11. Germline V gives CDR1 KGHSH, CDR2 LQKENI. The CDR3 has 13 amino acids. The CDR3 reads CASLQAGVGEQYF. The CDR3 coding sequence is TGTGCCAGCCTCCAGGCGGGAGTAGGGGAGCAGTACTTC.